The rows below give T cell receptor beta chains drawn from one sample of a study of regulatory T cells in long-lasting Graves disease. From the multiplex PCR reads, TCRdb called clonotypes with MiXCR, one entry per CDR3 protein. The table records over 300,000 distinct CDR3 sequences, roughly a sixth of them present only once. The specimen comprised peripheral blood mononuclear cells (PBMCs), sampled at new diagnosis, from a patient treated with antithyroid drugs. The source is a female donor with Graves disease. The CDR3 runs from the conserved cysteine through the conserved F or W. A D gene is named only where the DNA matches it firmly. The size field is filled for only some rows; it gives once, few, many or a size class.

J gene	D gene	clone size	V gene	CDR3 DNA	CDR3 protein
TRBJ1-6	.	few	TRBV30	TGTGCCTGGAGTGTATCCAGGAGACAGGCCAGTTATAATTCACCCCTCCACTTT	CAWSVSRRQASYNSPLHF
TRBJ1-1	.	many	TRBV6-5	TGTGCCAGCAGTTCCCTCAGAGGAGGGTTTGAAGCTTTCTTT	CASSSLRGGFEAFF
TRBJ1-2	.	.	TRBV20-1	TGCAGTGCTAGAGATGGGAAGGTCTATGGCTACACCTTC	CSARDGKVYGYTF
TRBJ2-6	.	many	TRBV5-1	TGCGCCAGCAGCTTGTATACTGGGGCCAACGTCCTGACTTTC	CASSLYTGANVLTF
TRBJ1-5	.	many	TRBV30	TGTGCCTGGAGTACGGGGCCTAATCAGCCCCAGCATTTT	CAWSTGPNQPQHF
TRBJ2-5	.	many	TRBV7-9	TGTGCCAGCAGCGCCAGGGGTCCGGGGGAGACCCAGTACTTC	CASSARGPGETQYF
TRBJ2-7	TRBD2	many	TRBV7-8	TGTGCCAGCAGCAGAGGGAGCGGGGCCAACGAGCAGTACTTC	CASSRGSGANEQYF
TRBJ2-3	TRBD1	many	TRBV27	TGTGCCAGCAGATACAGGGGTTCTGTTAATACGCAGTATTTT	CASRYRGSVNTQYF
TRBJ2-3	TRBD2	few	TRBV9	TGTGCCAGCAGCCCGGGGGGGGGTCTTGGGGAGGCGCAGTATTTT	CASSPGGGLGEAQYF
TRBJ2-2	.	many	TRBV7-9	TGTGCCAGCAGCCTCCTGAAGCAGCTCGTAGCCGGGGAGCTGTTTTTT	CASSLLKQLVAGELFF
TRBJ2-2	.	.	TRBV6-1	TGTGCCAGCTTGGGGTGGAACACCGGGGAGCTGTTTTTT	CASLGWNTGELFF
TRBJ2-4	TRBD1	.	TRBV20-1	TGCAGTGCTAGAGATACAGGGGCCTCCAAAAACATTCAGTACTTC	CSARDTGASKNIQYF
TRBJ1-1	.	many	TRBV9	TGTGCCAGCAGCGTAGCTGCCGGACAGATTAACACTGAAGCTTTCTTT	CASSVAAGQINTEAFF
TRBJ2-1	TRBD2	many	TRBV4-2	TGTGCCAGCAGCCAGGAAACTAGCGGGAGCTTTAAAAATGAGCAGTTCTTC	CASSQETSGSFKNEQFF
TRBJ2-7	TRBD1	many	TRBV29-1	TGCAGCGTCCGGGACAGGACTAATACCTACGAGCAGTACTTC	CSVRDRTNTYEQYF
TRBJ2-3	TRBD2	.	TRBV6-1	TGTGCCAGCAGTCACGGGACTAGCAGAGATACGCAGTATTTT	CASSHGTSRDTQYF
TRBJ1-5	TRBD1	many	TRBV6-1	TGTGCCAGCAGTGTACCCCGGACAGGGGGAGTTAGCAATCAGCCCCAGCATTTT	CASSVPRTGGVSNQPQHF
TRBJ2-7	.	.	TRBV7-3	TGTGCCAGCAGCTTTTCCAGCTTGGGGGCTGGCGAGCAGTACTTC	CASSFSSLGAGEQYF
TRBJ1-2	.	many	TRBV7-3	TGTGCCAGCAGCTTTGGGGAAAACTATGGCTACACCTTC	CASSFGENYGYTF
TRBJ1-1	.	once	TRBV6-1	TGTGCCAGCAGTGGGCCACTCCAAATGAACACTGAAGCTTTCTTT	CASSGPLQMNTEAFF
TRBJ1-1	TRBD1	many	TRBV20-1	TGCAGTGCTAGACTGGGACAGGGTTTTACTGAAGCTTTCTTT	CSARLGQGFTEAFF
TRBJ2-1	.	many	TRBV2	TGTGCCAGCAGTGACCGGGGGAGCTCCTACAATGAGCAGTTCTTC	CASSDRGSSYNEQFF
TRBJ2-3	.	.	TRBV18	TGTGCCAGCTCACCAGGGGCAGGGGAAGGAGATACGCAGTATTTT	CASSPGAGEGDTQYF
TRBJ1-1	.	many	TRBV11-2	TGTGCCAGCAGCTTAGTAGCGGGACGAGCGAACACTGAAGCTTTCTTT	CASSLVAGRANTEAFF
TRBJ2-2	TRBD1	many	TRBV7-3	TGTGCCAGCAGCAGTACAGGGGGCGGTAGCACCGGGGAGCTGTTTTTT	CASSSTGGGSTGELFF
TRBJ2-7	TRBD1	many	TRBV6-1	TGTGCCAGCAGGAGGGAGAGGACAGGAGGTAACGAGCAGTACTTC	CASRRERTGGNEQYF
TRBJ1-2	TRBD1	many	TRBV2	TGTGCCAGCAGGGGCTCTAGGACAGGGATGAACTATGGCTACACCTTC	CASRGSRTGMNYGYTF